Presented here are 30 T cell receptor beta chains from one specimen sequenced in a study of T cells in Graves' hyperthyroidism and ophthalmopathy. RNA transcripts yielded amplified TCR beta CDR3 regions. The HTBI primer set drove a first-round RT-PCR of the TCR CDR3. TCRdb re-called the multiplex PCR reads through MiXCR, storing one row per CDR3 protein. Counted here are 200,000 to 250,000 distinct CDR3 sequences, 16% occurring once; the ten biggest clones make up 28%. Input material: blood. The source is a woman between 18 and 30 years old with Graves' ophthalmopathy.

This clonotype came up many times. V gene TRBV5-1 combines with J gene TRBJ2-3; tentatively, D is TRBD1 (6 bases). V gave up 4 bases and J gave up 0 bases, with 18 bases separating them. The CDR3 runs to 17 residues. The germline gives CDR1 SGHRS, CDR2 YFSETQ. The CDR3 sequence is CASSPRLMGASTDTQYF. Here the CDR3 DNA reads TGCGCCAGCAGCCCGCGCCTCATGGGGGCTAGCACAGATACGCAGTATTTT.

This clonotype was counted at least ten times. J is TRBJ1-5 and V is TRBV12-3 or TRBV12-4, with D perhaps matching TRBD1 (5 bases). This CDR3 has 13 amino acids. The V gene lost 6 bases and the J gene lost 7 bases, with 13 bases spanning the gap. The CDR3 here is CASRRTRDQPQHF. CDR3 DNA: TGTGCCAGCAGACGAACGCGGGACCAGCCCCAGCATTTT.

There are many counts of this clonotype. The chain combines TRBV4-3 with TRBJ2-1, with 7 bases that match TRBD1. Trimming removed 5 bases from V and 1 base from J; junction bases left unmatched: 11. Looked up from germline, CDR1 is LGHNA and CDR2 is YSLEER. The CDR3 totals 17 residues. The CDR3 nucleotides are TGCGCCAGCAGCGTTCGACAGGGACATTTGTCCTACAATGAGCAGTTCTTC. This gives the protein CASSVRQGHLSYNEQFF.

The chain is built from TRBV19 and TRBJ1-5, with 7 bases aligning to TRBD1. CDR1 and CDR2 (germline): LNHDA, SQIVND (reference sequence). Losses at the gene ends were 5 bases for V and 2 bases for J; bases not matched to a gene: 24. The CDR3 runs to 21 residues. CDR3 coding DNA: TGTGCCAGTAGTGAAAAAGCACGGGACAGACTCCGATTCAAGCGCAATCAGCCCCAGCATTTT. Protein: CASSEKARDRLRFKRNQPQHF.

Remarks on this clonotype: This could be a read error, since a much larger clone is one nucleotide away. The V and J genes are TRBV4-3 and TRBJ1-1; TRBD1 is a possible D gene (6 bases). This CDR3 comprises 17 residues. Germline loops: CDR1 LGHNA, CDR2 YSLEER. CDR3 DNA sequence: TGCGCCAGCAGCCAAGAGGCGTCGGGGGCGCGGGACACTGAAGCTCTCTTT. As protein: CASSQEASGARDTEALF.

Ten or more counts support this clonotype. The genes are TRBV11-1 and TRBJ2-1, with 15 bases matching TRBD2. The length of the CDR3 is 16 residues. CDR1 and CDR2 (germline): SGHAT, FQDESV (reference sequence). Trimming at V came to 0 bases and at J to 6 bases, leaving 0 bases not matched to a gene. As DNA, the CDR3 is TGTGCCAGCAGCTTAGCGGGACTAGCGGGGGGCAATGAGCAGTTCTTC. Protein sequence: CASSLAGLAGGNEQFF.

This clonotype was detected only a few times. The V and J genes are TRBV10-2 and TRBJ2-7; D possibly uses TRBD1 or TRBD2 (5 bases each). CDR3 size: 13 residues. The germline V gene encodes CDR1 WSHSY and CDR2 SAAADI. V was trimmed by 3 bases and J by 2 bases, leaving 8 bases between them. CDR3 nucleotides: TGCGCCAGCAGTGACAGGGAGCCCTACGAGCAGTACTTC. Its protein product is CASSDREPYEQYF.

This clonotype was counted many times. The V call is TRBV6-1, the J call TRBJ2-5; 9 bases agree with TRBD2. With V trimmed by 3 bases and J by 5 bases, 10 bases remained unmatched. The germline gives CDR1 MNHNS, CDR2 SASEGT. The CDR3 loop spans 16 amino acids. CDR3 amino acids: CASSEQRGAIGETQYF. CDR3 in DNA: TGTGCCAGCAGTGAGCAGCGGGGGGCTATAGGGGAGACCCAGTACTTC.

The chain is built from TRBV24-1 and TRBJ2-1; no reliable D call. The V gene's germline CDR1 is KGHDR and CDR2 SFDVKD. The CDR3 is made up of 13 amino acids. The V gene lost 12 bases and the J gene lost 6 bases, with 17 bases spanning the gap. CDR3 region: CAAFSCSSNEQFF. The CDR3 bases are TGTGCCGCCTTCTCATGTAGCTCCAATGAGCAGTTCTTC.

This clonotype was counted at least ten times. The chain uses TRBV11-2 and TRBJ2-1; TRBD1 matches 8 bases. With V trimmed by 1 base and J by 6 bases, 8 bases remained unmatched. The CDR3 loop spans 16 amino acids. Germline CDR1 SGHAT, CDR2 FQNNGV. CDR3 bases: TGTGCCAGCAGCTTAGCTGCGACAGGGGTTGGCAATGAGCAGTTCTTC. It yields the protein CASSLAATGVGNEQFF. Supplemented by reference TRBV11-2 and TRBJ2-1, the full variable domain reads EAGVAQSPRYKIIEKRQSVAFWCNPISGHATLYWYQQILGQGPKLLIQFQNNGVVDDSQLPKDRFSAERLKGVDSTLKIQPAKLEDSAVYLCASSLAATGVGNEQFFGPGTRLTVL.

This clonotype showed up many times. This chain uses TRBV20-1 with TRBJ1-2; the match to TRBD1 covers 7 bases. The CDR3 runs to 12 residues. Germline CDR1 DFQATT, CDR2 SNEGSKA (reference sequence). With V trimmed by 5 bases and J by 8 bases, 8 bases remained unmatched. The CDR3 protein is CSADREGRGYTF. The CDR3 nucleotides are TGCAGTGCTGACAGGGAGGGGAGAGGCTACACCTTC.

The V call is TRBV10-2, the J call TRBJ2-5; 9 nucleotides line up with TRBD1. Per germline, CDR1 WSHSY and CDR2 SAAADI. This CDR3 comprises 12 residues. After removal of 7 bases from V and 4 bases from J, the junction contained 1 base not matched to a gene. CDR3 coding DNA: TGCGCCAGCAAGGACAGGGGAGAGACCCAGTACTTC. This translates into CASKDRGETQYF.

This clonotype was seen only a few times. The rearrangement uses TRBV7-6 and TRBJ2-7, with D possibly TRBD1 on 5 matching bases. Germline V CDR1 and CDR2: SGHVS, FNYEAQ. The CDR3 is 14 residues long. V was pared by 4 bases and J by 0 bases, with 10 bases between. The CDR3 sequence: CASSSDTSSYEQYF. CDR3 sequence (DNA): TGTGCCAGCAGCTCGGACACCTCCTCCTACGAGCAGTACTTC.

This clonotype has ten or more counts. This chain connects TRBV20-1 to TRBJ2-3; D call uncertain. CDR3 length equals 14 residues. Germline CDR1 DFQATT, CDR2 SNEGSKA (reference sequence). The V gene lost 5 bases and the J gene lost 3 bases, with 15 bases spanning the gap. This CDR3 reads CSAEVTSSTDTQYF. For the CDR3, the DNA is TGCAGTGCTGAAGTGACCTCCTCGACAGATACGCAGTATTTT.

With regard to this clonotype: This may be a read error: a much more frequent sequence differs by one nucleotide. The chain uses TRBV9 and TRBJ2-1; no firm D call. The CDR3 contains 12 residues. V lost 4 bases and J 5 bases, leaving 7 bases between the germline ends. Germline V gives CDR1 SGDLS, CDR2 YYNGEE. CDR3 nucleotides: TGTGCCAGCAGCTTCCACCACAATGAGCAGTTCTTC. This encodes CASSFHHNEQFF.

This clonotype was seen many times. CDR3 in amino acids: CASSPTGMNTGELFF. The CDR3 coding sequence is TGTGCCAGCTCACCAACGGGAATGAACACCGGGGAGCTGTTTTTT. The rearrangement joins TRBV18 to TRBJ2-2; perhaps TRBD2 as D (5 bases). The germline V gene has CDR1 KGHSH and CDR2 LQKENI. CDR3 length: 15 residues. V lost 2 bases, J lost 1 base, and 8 bases lay in between.

This clonotype was detected only once. The chain employs TRBV7-2 and TRBJ2-1; TRBD1 is a possible D gene (5 bases). The CDR3 spans 14 residues. Germline CDR1 is SGHTA and CDR2 is FQGNSA. Trimming shortened V by 8 bases and J by 4 bases, and 15 bases separated the two germline ends. CDR3 in amino acids: CASGRDSIYNEQFF. CDR3 in DNA: TGTGCCAGCGGAAGAGACAGTATTTACAATGAGCAGTTCTTC.

At least ten counts were recorded for this clonotype. The V gene is TRBV10-3, the J gene TRBJ2-5, with D maybe TRBD2 (6 bases). The CDR3 is 12 amino acids. Germline V lookup: CDR1 ENHRY, CDR2 SYGVKD. Trimming took 9 bases from V and 2 from J, leaving 10 bases between them. Written as DNA, the CDR3 is TGTGCCATTGGGACTGCTCAAGAGACCCAGTACTTC. This sequence encodes CAIGTAQETQYF.

Ten or more counts support this clonotype. The chain carries TRBV10-2 and TRBJ1-2; no firm D call. The V end lost 0 bases, the J end lost 5 bases, and 16 bases lay between the germline ends. This CDR3 comprises 16 residues. Germline loops: CDR1 WSHSY, CDR2 SAAADI. The CDR3 DNA sequence: TGCGCCAGCAGTGAGTCGAAAGAGGCGGGTTGGTATGGCTACACCTTC. Protein sequence: CASSESKEAGWYGYTF.

The genes are TRBV7-9 and TRBJ2-2; maybe TRBD2 (6 bases). CDR3 length equals 15 residues. V was pared by 5 bases and J by 2 bases, with 12 bases between. Germline-derived CDR1 and CDR2 are SEHNR and FQNEAQ (reference sequence). CDR3 residues: CASSAPGVNTGELFF. The CDR3, as DNA: TGTGCCAGCAGCGCACCGGGAGTAAACACCGGGGAGCTGTTTTTT.

This clonotype was seen ten or more times. DNA of the CDR3: TGTGCCAGCAGCTTAACGACTGGCACAGATACGCAGTATTTT. The encoded protein is CASSLTTGTDTQYF. V and J are TRBV7-3 and TRBJ2-3; no clear D gene. The germline V and J ends were trimmed by 0 bases and 1 base, with 5 bases remaining between them. Looked up from germline, CDR1 is SGHTA and CDR2 is FQGTGA. This CDR3 comprises 14 residues.

The sample holds many counts of this clonotype. The chain joins TRBV10-3 to TRBJ2-7; 10 bases are shared with TRBD1. The CDR3 totals 16 residues. Looked up from germline, CDR1 is ENHRY and CDR2 is SYGVKD. Germline trimming cut 4 bases from V and 3 bases from J; bases unmatched to any gene: 9. In nucleotides, the CDR3 is TGTGCCATCAGTGGGAGACAGGGGGCCAAGGTCTACGAGCAGTACTTC. As protein: CAISGRQGAKVYEQYF.

This clonotype has a count of ten or more. The chain couples TRBV6-1 to TRBJ2-1; 7 bases line up with TRBD2. CDR1 is MNHNS, CDR2 SASEGT, per germline. The junction had 10 bases not matched to a gene; V was cut back by 2 bases and J by 9 bases. This CDR3 comprises 15 residues. This chain's CDR3 is CASSEPSGTPGEQFF. DNA of the CDR3: TGTGCCAGCAGTGAACCGAGCGGGACTCCCGGTGAGCAGTTCTTC.

The chain recombines TRBV28 with TRBJ2-4; TRBD1 might be the D (6 bases). V dropped 6 bases and J dropped 0 bases, with 18 bases sitting between them. Germline V gives CDR1 MDHEN, CDR2 SYDVKM. The CDR3 covers 17 residues. The CDR3 nucleotides are TGTGCCAGCAGAGGCATCCTGGGGGACAAAGCCAAAAACATTCAGTACTTC. Its translation: CASRGILGDKAKNIQYF.

This clonotype was seen only a few times. The chain has TRBV29-1 and TRBJ2-5; 14 bases are shared with TRBD2. This CDR3 region has 17 residues. CDR1 SQVTM and CDR2 ANQGSEA come from the germline V gene. V shed 6 bases, J shed 1 base, and the junction held 10 bases outside the gene matches. CDR3 coding DNA: TGCAGCGTCTGTTTGATCGGGACTAGCGGGAGCCAAGAGACCCAGTACTTC. Translating it yields CSVCLIGTSGSQETQYF. Using reference TRBV29-1 and TRBJ2-5 for the parts outside the CDR3, the full variable domain is SAVISQKPSRDICQRGTSLTIQCQVDSQVTMMFWYRQQPGQSLTLIATANQGSEATYESGFVIDKFPISRPNLTFSTLTVSNMSPEDSSIYLCSVCLIGTSGSQETQYFGPGTRLLVL.

This clonotype was counted at least ten times. The chain joins TRBV27 to TRBJ1-1; D is unresolved. This CDR3 has 13 amino acids. Germline V gene sequence: CDR1 MNHEY, CDR2 SMNVEV (reference sequence). Trimming removed 8 bases from V and 5 bases from J, with 15 bases in between. CDR3 in amino acids: CASSFTRETEAFF. DNA for the CDR3: TGTGCCAGCTCCTTCACAAGGGAGACTGAAGCTTTCTTT.

This clonotype showed up many times. This chain uses TRBV6-5 with TRBJ1-2, with D hard to call. Germline CDR1 and CDR2: MNHEY and SVGAGI. The CDR3 length is 13 residues. Trimming stripped 0 bases from V and 2 bases from J, with 4 bases between. This CDR3 reads CASSYSSNYGYTF. The DNA of the CDR3 is TGTGCCAGCAGTTACTCGTCCAACTATGGCTACACCTTC.

At least ten counts were recorded for this clonotype. This sequence joins TRBV6-1 and TRBJ1-5, with 7 nucleotides matching TRBD1. Germline V CDR1 and CDR2: MNHNS, SASEGT. J gave up 2 bases and V 7 bases, and 14 bases lay outside the gene matches. CDR3 length equals 17 residues. This CDR3 reads CASNNRGEVGGNQPQHF. In DNA form, the CDR3 reads TGTGCCAGCAATAACAGGGGAGAAGTTGGCGGCAATCAGCCCCAGCATTTT.

This clonotype was seen repeatedly, ten times or more. The chain is built from TRBV5-6 and TRBJ2-5; 14 nucleotides match TRBD2. Germline V gene lookup returns CDR1 SGHDT and CDR2 YYEEEE. The CDR3 has 18 amino acids. V shed 4 bases and J 5 bases; nucleotides not matched to a gene: 13. The CDR3 loop is CASSRPGTSGRVGETQYF. DNA for the CDR3: TGTGCCAGCAGCAGGCCCGGGACTAGCGGGAGAGTAGGGGAGACCCAGTACTTC.

This clonotype was seen at least ten times. J is TRBJ2-7 and V is TRBV13, with TRBD2 as a possible D gene (6 bases). Germline-derived CDR1 and CDR2 are PRHDT and FYEKMQ (reference sequence). The CDR3 contains 12 residues. V lost 6 bases to trimming and J lost 6 bases, with 12 bases between them. The CDR3 spells CASRLAGREQYF. CDR3 DNA sequence: TGTGCCAGCAGACTCGCGGGGCGCGAGCAGTACTTC.